This T cell receptor (beta chain) was sequenced in a study of Graves' ophthalmopathy and Graves' hyperthyroidism. There are a few counts of this clonotype. Antigen unknown. The CDR3 runs 13 residues. The germline CDR1 and CDR2 sequences are GTSNPN and SVGIG (reference sequence). Trimming left V 6 bases short and J 6 bases short, with 15 bases between. Amplifying from RNA transcripts, the study obtained TCR beta CDR3 regions. HTBI primers primed a first-round RT-PCR, and a second-round multiplex PCR followed. TCRdb ran MiXCR on the multiplex PCR reads and lists one entry per CDR3 protein. The sample includes about 500,000 distinct CDR3 sequences, approximately 14% seen only once; the top ten take 9.8%. The study's findings and limits: The blood repertoire also included most expanded thyroid clonotypes above 0.001 frequency. Both a roughly 70% sensitivity and an approximately 77% specificity characterized the model's predictions of ophthalmopathy progression.

All donors with ophthalmopathy were recorded as having moderate-to-severe activity, CAS ≥3, NOSPECS ≥4 and a duration under 3 months. PBMCs were isolated by Ficoll-Paque density gradient centrifugation, using roughly 9.7 ml of fresh peripheral blood as the starting material. The V call is TRBV30, the J call TRBJ1-5; D is possibly TRBD1 (5 bases). Sample: blood. This sequence originates from a woman between 25 and 40 years old with Graves' ophthalmopathy. This chain's CDR3 is CACLGREGQPQHF. CDR3 nucleotide sequence: TGTGCCTGTCTGGGCAGGGAAGGTCAGCCCCAGCATTTT.